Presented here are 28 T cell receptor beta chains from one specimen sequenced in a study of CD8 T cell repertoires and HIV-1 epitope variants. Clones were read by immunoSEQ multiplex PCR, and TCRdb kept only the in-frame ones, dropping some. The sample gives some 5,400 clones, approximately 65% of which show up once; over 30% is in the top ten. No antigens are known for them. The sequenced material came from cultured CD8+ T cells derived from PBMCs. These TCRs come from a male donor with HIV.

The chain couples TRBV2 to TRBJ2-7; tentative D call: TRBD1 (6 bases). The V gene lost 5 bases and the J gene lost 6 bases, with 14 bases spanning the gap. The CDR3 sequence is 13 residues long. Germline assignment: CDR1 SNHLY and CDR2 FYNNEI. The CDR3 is CASSSYPGAEQYF. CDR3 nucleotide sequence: TGTGCCAGCAGTTCTTACCCAGGGGCCGAGCAGTACTTC. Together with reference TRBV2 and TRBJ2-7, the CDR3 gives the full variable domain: EPEVTQTPSHQVTQMGQEVILRCVPISNHLYFYWYRQILGQKVEFLVSFYNNEISEKSEIFDDQFSVERPDGSNFTLKIRSTKLEDSAMYFCASSSYPGAEQYFGPGTRLTVT.

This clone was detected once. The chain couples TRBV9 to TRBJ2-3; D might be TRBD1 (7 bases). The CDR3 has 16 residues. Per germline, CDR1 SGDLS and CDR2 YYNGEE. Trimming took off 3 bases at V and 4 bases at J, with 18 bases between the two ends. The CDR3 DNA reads TGTGCCAGCAGCGCTCTGGTAGGAGGGGGCGCAGATACGCAGTATTTT. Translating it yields CASSALVGGGADTQYF.

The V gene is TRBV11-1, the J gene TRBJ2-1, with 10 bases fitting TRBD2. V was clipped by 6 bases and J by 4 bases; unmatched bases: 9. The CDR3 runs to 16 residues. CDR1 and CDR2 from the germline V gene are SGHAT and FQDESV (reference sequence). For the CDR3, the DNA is TGTGCCAGCAGACCACCCGGGACTAGCGATTACAATGAGCAGTTCTTC. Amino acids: CASRPPGTSDYNEQFF.

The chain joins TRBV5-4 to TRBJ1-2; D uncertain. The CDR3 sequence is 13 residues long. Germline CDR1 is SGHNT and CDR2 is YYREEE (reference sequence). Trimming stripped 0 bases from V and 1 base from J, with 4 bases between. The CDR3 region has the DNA TGTGCCAGCAGCTTGGTAATTAACTATGGCTACACCTTC. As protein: CASSLVINYGYTF.

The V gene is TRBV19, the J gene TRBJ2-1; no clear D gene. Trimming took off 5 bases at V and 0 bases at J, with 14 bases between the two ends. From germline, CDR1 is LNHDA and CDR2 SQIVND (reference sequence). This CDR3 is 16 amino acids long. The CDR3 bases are TGTGCCAGTAGTTCCTCAGACTTAAGCTCCTACAATGAGCAGTTCTTC. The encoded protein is CASSSSDLSSYNEQFF.

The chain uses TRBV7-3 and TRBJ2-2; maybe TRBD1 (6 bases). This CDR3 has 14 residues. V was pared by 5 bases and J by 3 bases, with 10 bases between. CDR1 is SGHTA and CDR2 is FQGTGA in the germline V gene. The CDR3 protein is CASSLGTYTGELFF. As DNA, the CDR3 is TGTGCCAGCAGCCTCGGGACATACACCGGGGAGCTGTTTTTT.

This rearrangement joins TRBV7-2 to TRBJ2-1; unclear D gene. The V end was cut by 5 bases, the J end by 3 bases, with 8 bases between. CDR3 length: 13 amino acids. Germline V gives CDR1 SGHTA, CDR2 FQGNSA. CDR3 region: CASSPAGYNEQFF. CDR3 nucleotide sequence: TGTGCCAGCAGCCCAGCAGGCTACAATGAGCAGTTCTTC.

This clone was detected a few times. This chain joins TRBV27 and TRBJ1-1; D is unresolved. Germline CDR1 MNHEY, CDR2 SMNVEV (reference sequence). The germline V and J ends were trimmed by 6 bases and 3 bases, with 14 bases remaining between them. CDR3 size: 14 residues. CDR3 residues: CASSPSDTYTEAFF. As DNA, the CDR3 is TGTGCCAGCAGCCCCTCCGACACTTACACTGAAGCTTTCTTT.

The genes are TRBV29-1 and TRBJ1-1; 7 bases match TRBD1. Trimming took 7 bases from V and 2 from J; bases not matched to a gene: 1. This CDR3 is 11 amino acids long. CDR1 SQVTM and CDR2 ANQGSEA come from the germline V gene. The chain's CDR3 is CSGDSNTEAFF. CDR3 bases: TGCAGCGGGGACAGTAACACTGAAGCTTTCTTT.

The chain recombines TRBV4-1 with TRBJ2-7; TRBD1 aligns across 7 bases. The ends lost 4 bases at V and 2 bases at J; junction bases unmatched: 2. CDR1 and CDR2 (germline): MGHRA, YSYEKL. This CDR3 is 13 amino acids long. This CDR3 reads CASSPGQTYEQYF. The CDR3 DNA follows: TGCGCCAGCAGCCCGGGACAGACCTACGAGCAGTACTTC.

The CDR3 DNA reads as TGCGCCAGCAGTCCTCGGTCCCCCACAGGTTCCTACGAGCAGTACTTC. Protein: CASSPRSPTGSYEQYF. The chain uses TRBV5-1 and TRBJ2-7, with a tentative D call TRBD1 (5 bases). The V end was cut by 5 bases, the J end by 1 base, with 19 bases between. Looked up from germline, CDR1 is SGHRS and CDR2 is YFSETQ. The CDR3 is 16 residues long.

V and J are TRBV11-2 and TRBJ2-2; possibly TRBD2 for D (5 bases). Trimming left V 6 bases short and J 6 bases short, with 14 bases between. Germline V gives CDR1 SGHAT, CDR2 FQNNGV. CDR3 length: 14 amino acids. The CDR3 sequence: CASRRTSLPGELFF. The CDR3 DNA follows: TGTGCCAGCAGGCGTACTAGTCTTCCCGGGGAGCTGTTTTTT.

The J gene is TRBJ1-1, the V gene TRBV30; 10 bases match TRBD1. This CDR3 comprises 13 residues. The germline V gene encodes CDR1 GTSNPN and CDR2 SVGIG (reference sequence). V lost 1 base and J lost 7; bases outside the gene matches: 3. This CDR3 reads CAWSAGTGDEAFF. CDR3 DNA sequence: TGTGCCTGGAGTGCAGGGACAGGGGATGAAGCTTTCTTT.

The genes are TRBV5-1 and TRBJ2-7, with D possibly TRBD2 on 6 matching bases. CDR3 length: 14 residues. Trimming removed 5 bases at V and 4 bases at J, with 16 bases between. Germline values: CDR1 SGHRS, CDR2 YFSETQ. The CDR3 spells CASSWTGAAYEQYF. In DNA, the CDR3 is TGCGCCAGCAGTTGGACGGGAGCGGCTTACGAGCAGTACTTC.

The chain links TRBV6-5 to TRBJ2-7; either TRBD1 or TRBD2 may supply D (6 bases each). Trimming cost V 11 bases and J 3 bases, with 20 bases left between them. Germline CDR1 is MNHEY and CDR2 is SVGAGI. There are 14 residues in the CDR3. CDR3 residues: CAPKGGGAVYEQYF. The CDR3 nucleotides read TGTGCCCCAAAAGGAGGGGGAGCTGTCTACGAGCAGTACTTC.

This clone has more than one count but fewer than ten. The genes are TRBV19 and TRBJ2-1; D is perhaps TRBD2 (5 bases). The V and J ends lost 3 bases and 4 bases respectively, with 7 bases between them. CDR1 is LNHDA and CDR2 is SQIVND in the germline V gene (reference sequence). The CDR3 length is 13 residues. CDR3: CASSIGDYNEQFF. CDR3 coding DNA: TGTGCCAGTAGTATCGGGGATTACAATGAGCAGTTCTTC.

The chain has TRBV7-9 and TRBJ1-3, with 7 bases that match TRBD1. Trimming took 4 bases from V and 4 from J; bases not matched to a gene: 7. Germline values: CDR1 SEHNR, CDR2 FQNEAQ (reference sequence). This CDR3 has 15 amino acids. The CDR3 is CASSSLTGRGNTIYF. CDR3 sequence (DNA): TGTGCCAGCAGCTCCCTGACAGGGAGAGGAAACACCATATATTTT.

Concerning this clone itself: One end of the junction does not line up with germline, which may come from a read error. CDR3: CASSQDGESVKLFF. The CDR3 bases are TGCGCCAGCAGCCAAGATGGGGAGTCTGTTAAACTGTTTTTT. The V and J genes are TRBV5-4 and TRBJ1-4; D not certain. CDR3 length: 14 amino acids. Germline CDR1 is SGHNT and CDR2 is YYREEE (reference sequence).

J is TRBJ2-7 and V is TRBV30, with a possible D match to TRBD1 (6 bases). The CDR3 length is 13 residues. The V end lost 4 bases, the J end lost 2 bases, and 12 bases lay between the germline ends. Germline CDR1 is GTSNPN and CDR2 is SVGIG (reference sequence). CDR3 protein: CAWTGQGPYEQYF. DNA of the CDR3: TGTGCCTGGACAGGGCAGGGGCCCTACGAGCAGTACTTC.

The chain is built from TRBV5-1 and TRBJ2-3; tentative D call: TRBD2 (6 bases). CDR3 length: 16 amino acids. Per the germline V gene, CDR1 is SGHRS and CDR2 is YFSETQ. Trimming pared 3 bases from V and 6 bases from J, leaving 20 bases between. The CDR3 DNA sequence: TGCGCCAGCAGCTCGGGACTTCTGGGCCATGGGGATACGCAGTATTTT. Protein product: CASSSGLLGHGDTQYF. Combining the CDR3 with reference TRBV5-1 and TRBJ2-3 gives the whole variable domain KAGVTQTPRYLIKTRGQQVTLSCSPISGHRSVSWYQQTPGQGLQFLFEYFSETQRNKGNFPGRFSGRQFSNSRSEMNVSTLELGDSALYLCASSSGLLGHGDTQYFGPGTRLTVL.

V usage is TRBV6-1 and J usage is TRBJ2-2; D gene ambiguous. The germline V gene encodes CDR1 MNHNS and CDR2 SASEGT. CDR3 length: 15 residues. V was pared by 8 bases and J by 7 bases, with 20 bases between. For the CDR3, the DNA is TGTGCCAGCGACGCCGGTAGCTGGGTGGGCGGGGAGCTGTTTTTT. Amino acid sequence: CASDAGSWVGGELFF.

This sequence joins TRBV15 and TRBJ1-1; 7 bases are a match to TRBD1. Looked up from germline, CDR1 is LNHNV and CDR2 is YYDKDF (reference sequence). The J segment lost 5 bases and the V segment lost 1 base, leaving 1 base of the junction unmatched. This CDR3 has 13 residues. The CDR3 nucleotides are TGTGCCACCAGCAGAGCCAGGGGGACTGAAGCTTTCTTT. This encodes CATSRARGTEAFF. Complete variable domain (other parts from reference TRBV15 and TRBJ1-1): DAMVIQNPRYQVTQFGKPVTLSCSQTLNHNVMYWYQQKSSQAPKLLFHYYDKDFNNEADTPDNFQSRRPNTSFCFLDIRSPGLGDTAMYLCATSRARGTEAFFGQGTRLTVV.

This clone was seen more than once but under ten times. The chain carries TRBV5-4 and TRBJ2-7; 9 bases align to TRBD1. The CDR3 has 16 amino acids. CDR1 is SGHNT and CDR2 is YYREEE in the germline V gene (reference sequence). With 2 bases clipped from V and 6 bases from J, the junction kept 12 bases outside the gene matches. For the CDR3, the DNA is TGTGCCAGCAGCTTTCAAATTTCGGACAGGGGTGGCGAGCAGTACTTC. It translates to CASSFQISDRGGEQYF.

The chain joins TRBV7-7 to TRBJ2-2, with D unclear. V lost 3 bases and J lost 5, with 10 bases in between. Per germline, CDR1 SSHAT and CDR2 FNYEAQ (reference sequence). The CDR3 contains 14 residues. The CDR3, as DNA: TGTGCCAGCAGCTTGGCGGATAGGACCGGGGAGCTGTTTTTT. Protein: CASSLADRTGELFF.

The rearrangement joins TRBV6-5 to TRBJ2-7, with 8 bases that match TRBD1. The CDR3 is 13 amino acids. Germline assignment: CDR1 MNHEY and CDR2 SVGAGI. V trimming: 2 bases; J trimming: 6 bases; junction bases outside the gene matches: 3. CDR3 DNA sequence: TGTGCCAGCAGTTACGGACAGGGAGGCGAGCAGTACTTC. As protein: CASSYGQGGEQYF.

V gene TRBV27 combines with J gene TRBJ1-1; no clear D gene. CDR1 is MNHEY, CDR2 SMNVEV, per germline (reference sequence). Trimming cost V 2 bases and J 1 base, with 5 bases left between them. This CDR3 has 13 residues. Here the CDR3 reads CASSLTENTEAFF. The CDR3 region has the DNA TGTGCCAGCAGTTTAACAGAGAACACTGAAGCTTTCTTT.

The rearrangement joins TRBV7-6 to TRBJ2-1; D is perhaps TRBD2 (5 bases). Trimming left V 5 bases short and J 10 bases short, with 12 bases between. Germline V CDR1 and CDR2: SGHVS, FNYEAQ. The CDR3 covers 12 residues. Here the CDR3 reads CASSGMREEQFF. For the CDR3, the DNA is TGTGCCAGCAGCGGTATGAGGGAGGAGCAGTTCTTC.

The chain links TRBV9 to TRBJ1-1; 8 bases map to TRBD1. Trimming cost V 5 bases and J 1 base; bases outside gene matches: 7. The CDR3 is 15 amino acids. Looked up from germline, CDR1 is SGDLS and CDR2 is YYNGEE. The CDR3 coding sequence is TGTGCCAGCAGGCCGGAGGGGACAGGGAACACTGAAGCTTTCTTT. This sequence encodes CASRPEGTGNTEAFF. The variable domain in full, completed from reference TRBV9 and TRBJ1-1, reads DSGVTQTPKHLITATGQRVTLRCSPRSGDLSVYWYQQSLDQGLQFLIQYYNGEERAKGNILERFSAQQFPDLHSELNLSSLELGDSALYFCASRPEGTGNTEAFFGQGTRLTVV.